The rows below give T cell receptor beta chains drawn from one sample of a study of blood T cells in healthy people across ages. MiXCR was run by TCRdb on the 5' RACE reads, yielding one entry per CDR3 protein. The sample consists of about 1,500,000 distinct CDR3 sequences, approximately 40% of them appearing once. The source material was blood. The receptors stem from a woman between 18 and 29 years old in good health. The CDR3 runs from the conserved cysteine through the conserved F or W. Each record gives: clone size, J gene, V gene, CDR3 protein. Size values are once, few and many counts, or a class for expanded clones, and some rows have none.

clone size: NA
J gene: TRBJ2-3
V gene: TRBV13
CDR3 protein: CASRLTGTSAQMDTQYF

clone size: few
J gene: TRBJ2-6
V gene: TRBV18
CDR3 protein: CASSPPPGANVLTF

clone size: NA
J gene: TRBJ1-1
V gene: TRBV6-6
CDR3 protein: CASSYSAGIMNTEAFF

clone size: NA
J gene: TRBJ2-1
V gene: TRBV13
CDR3 protein: CASSYGLAGGGRFF

clone size: many
J gene: TRBJ2-3
V gene: TRBV2
CDR3 protein: CASSAGLAGDTDTQYF

clone size: NA
J gene: TRBJ2-7
V gene: TRBV6-5
CDR3 protein: CASSYWFSRSSYEQYF

clone size: NA
J gene: TRBJ2-7
V gene: TRBV2
CDR3 protein: CASSEKTGTLSYEQYF

clone size: NA
J gene: TRBJ2-7
V gene: TRBV5-1
CDR3 protein: CASSLDGQGGREQYF

clone size: NA
J gene: TRBJ2-1
V gene: TRBV5-1
CDR3 protein: CASCRDGGLYNEQFF

clone size: few
J gene: TRBJ2-6
V gene: TRBV29-1
CDR3 protein: CSVALLSGANVLTF

clone size: few
J gene: TRBJ2-7
V gene: TRBV29-1
CDR3 protein: CSVDYRGSSYEQYF

clone size: once
J gene: TRBJ2-1
V gene: TRBV30
CDR3 protein: CAWDLSTYNEQFF

clone size: NA
J gene: TRBJ1-3
V gene: TRBV4-2
CDR3 protein: CASSQDGVSGNTIYF

clone size: NA
J gene: TRBJ1-5
V gene: TRBV2
CDR3 protein: CASSEGPRTIGNQPQHF

clone size: NA
J gene: NA
V gene: TRBV6-2/TRBV6-3
CDR3 protein: CASSRGGYNEQYF

clone size: NA
J gene: TRBJ1-6
V gene: TRBV9
CDR3 protein: CASSPQGREASPLHF

clone size: NA
J gene: TRBJ2-7
V gene: TRBV25-1
CDR3 protein: CASSHTSGSGNEQYF

clone size: NA
J gene: TRBJ2-7
V gene: TRBV27
CDR3 protein: CASSSQSRLEQYF

clone size: NA
J gene: TRBJ1-2
V gene: TRBV7-2
CDR3 protein: CASTLLLAYGYTF

clone size: once
J gene: TRBJ2-2
V gene: TRBV7-9
CDR3 protein: CASSLGFRGQDTGELFF

clone size: few
J gene: TRBJ2-7
V gene: TRBV6-6
CDR3 protein: CASSTGRRYEQYF

clone size: few
J gene: TRBJ2-7
V gene: TRBV6-5
CDR3 protein: CASRDLADEQYF

clone size: few
J gene: TRBJ2-7
V gene: TRBV10-3
CDR3 protein: CAAGGEYEQYF

clone size: many
J gene: TRBJ2-3
V gene: TRBV10-3
CDR3 protein: CAIRKAGFDTDTQYF

clone size: NA
J gene: TRBJ2-4
V gene: TRBV10-2
CDR3 protein: CAISVGTRANIQYF

clone size: few
J gene: TRBJ2-5
V gene: TRBV28
CDR3 protein: CASRSEETQYF

clone size: NA
J gene: TRBJ2-1
V gene: TRBV6-6
CDR3 protein: CASSRRQGSDNEQFF

clone size: NA
J gene: TRBJ2-6
V gene: TRBV29-1
CDR3 protein: CSPADSDRGQIGSVCGANVLTF

clone size: few
J gene: TRBJ1-4
V gene: TRBV20-1
CDR3 protein: CSAQGTGKNEKLFF

clone size: NA
J gene: TRBJ2-7
V gene: TRBV24-1
CDR3 protein: CATEYLRGLGYEQYF

clone size: NA
J gene: TRBJ1-5
V gene: TRBV15
CDR3 protein: CATSREVLDQPQHF

clone size: few
J gene: TRBJ1-2
V gene: TRBV10-3
CDR3 protein: CATHDISYGYTF

clone size: NA
J gene: NA
V gene: TRBV25-1
CDR3 protein: CASSALGTGGKTQYF

clone size: few
J gene: TRBJ2-7
V gene: TRBV9
CDR3 protein: CASSPWTGSSYEQYF

clone size: few
J gene: TRBJ2-7
V gene: TRBV10-3
CDR3 protein: CAIADNPGDEQYF

clone size: NA
J gene: NA
V gene: TRBV5-1
CDR3 protein: CASSLQGIYEQYF

clone size: NA
J gene: TRBJ1-2
V gene: TRBV5-6
CDR3 protein: CASSSQFEQKYYGYTF

clone size: few
J gene: TRBJ2-7
V gene: TRBV25-1
CDR3 protein: CASSESAGLAGGRSREQYF

clone size: few
J gene: TRBJ2-7
V gene: TRBV4-1
CDR3 protein: CASSHLFRRVYEQYF

clone size: NA
J gene: TRBJ2-5
V gene: TRBV7-2
CDR3 protein: CASSLVDGSGYEQYF

clone size: NA
J gene: TRBJ1-2
V gene: TRBV20-1
CDR3 protein: CSARGDRNYGYTF

clone size: few
J gene: TRBJ2-4
V gene: TRBV7-2
CDR3 protein: CASSPVAGARTLSDKNIQYF

clone size: NA
J gene: TRBJ2-4
V gene: TRBV5-1
CDR3 protein: CASSRIQGAGKNIQYF

clone size: NA
J gene: TRBJ1-2
V gene: TRBV4-2
CDR3 protein: CTSSLGNFGYTF

clone size: NA
J gene: TRBJ2-1
V gene: TRBV2
CDR3 protein: CASRATITSGGDNEQFF